This T cell receptor beta chain was captured in a study of identical twins. This clonotype was seen more than once but under ten times. Its antigen is as yet unknown. The CDR3 has 15 amino acids. Germline CDR1 and CDR2: DFQATT and SNEGSKA (reference sequence). V shed 6 bases and J shed 2 bases, with 18 bases lying between them. Overall study results and limits: Excess sharing between twins was weaker in beta out-of-frame sequences. Partial confounding of zero-insertion analyses by invariant MAIT and iNKT cells was possible.

Healthy Caucasians were all of the donors. TCRdb reanalysed the 5' RACE reads using MiXCR and keeps one entry per CDR3 protein. The sample has about 690,000 distinct CDR3 sequences, 21% seen once; the top ten hold roughly 4.3%. Another study also made use of these data, one on T cells expressing NK-cell markers. That paper notes: HCMV seropositivity characterized seven of the eight sequenced donors, and seronegativity one.

Sequenced input: PBMCs. This rearrangement joins TRBV20-1 to TRBJ2-3, with a weak D call TRBD2 (5 bases). The receptor was derived from a woman under 30 in good health. CDR3 in DNA: TGCAGTGCGGATGAGGGCGGTCCTCACACAGATACGCAGTATTTT. Protein: CSADEGGPHTDTQYF.